The rows below give T cell receptor beta chains drawn from one sample of a study of control samples from healthy donors and cancer patients. Using immunoSEQ multiplex PCR, the repertoire was profiled, and TCRdb retains in-frame clones only, with some absent. Among some 120,000 clones listed, around 93% were seen once. Sequences were obtained from blood. These receptors came from a man between 18 and 35 years old in good health. Each CDR3 is given with its conserved first and last residue. A D gene is named only where the DNA matches it firmly. The size field is filled for only some rows; it gives once, few, many or a size class.

J: TRBJ1-4
size: NA
D: NA
V: TRBV19
length: 15
CDR3: CASSSPRSGREKLFF
DNA: TGTGCCAGTAGTTCCCCCAGGAGTGGTAGGGAAAAACTGTTTTTT

J: TRBJ2-1
size: NA
D: TRBD1
V: TRBV4-2
length: 17
CDR3: CASSQPLRATGVNEQFF
DNA: TGTGCCAGCAGCCAACCTCTCCGAGCTACAGGGGTCAATGAGCAGTTCTTC

J: TRBJ1-1
size: NA
D: NA
V: TRBV6-6
length: 13
CDR3: CASSFRRDAEAFF
DNA: TGTGCCAGCAGCTTCCGGCGGGATGCTGAAGCTTTCTTT

J: TRBJ1-6
size: NA
D: TRBD1
V: TRBV5-1
length: 14
CDR3: CASSLQGADSPLHF
DNA: TGCGCCAGCAGCTTACAGGGGGCTGATTCACCCCTCCACTTT

J: TRBJ1-2
size: NA
D: NA
V: TRBV10-3
length: 16
CDR3: CAISETERGNEGGYTF
DNA: TGTGCCATCAGTGAGACGGAACGGGGGAATGAGGGTGGCTACACCTTC

J: TRBJ2-3
size: NA
D: TRBD1
V: TRBV6-4
length: 17
CDR3: CASSALWTGGSTDTQYF
DNA: TGTGCCAGCAGTGCCCTGTGGACAGGGGGCTCGACAGATACGCAGTATTTT

J: TRBJ2-3
size: once
D: TRBD2
V: TRBV4-1
length: 16
CDR3: CASSQEWAGGTDTQYF
DNA: TGCGCCAGCAGCCAAGAATGGGCGGGAGGGACGGATACGCAGTATTTT

J: TRBJ1-2
size: NA
D: NA
V: TRBV7-2
length: 13
CDR3: CASNLDRSGGYTF
DNA: TGTGCCAGCAACCTCGACAGGAGTGGAGGCTACACCTTC

J: TRBJ2-5
size: NA
D: TRBD2
V: TRBV2
length: 16
CDR3: CASSDLAGAGRETQYF
DNA: TGTGCCAGCAGTGACCTAGCGGGGGCCGGGAGGGAGACCCAGTACTTC

J: TRBJ2-5
size: NA
D: NA
V: TRBV10-3
length: 15
CDR3: CAISAAGDRGETQYF
DNA: TGTGCCATCAGTGCGGCAGGGGATCGTGGGGAGACCCAGTACTTC

J: TRBJ1-6
size: NA
D: TRBD1
V: TRBV6-6
length: 14
CDR3: CASSYATGNSPLHF
DNA: TGTGCCAGCAGTTACGCGACAGGGAATTCACCCCTCCACTTT

J: TRBJ2-4
size: NA
D: NA
V: TRBV7-9
length: 14
CDR3: CASSPEVGENIQYF
DNA: TGTGCCAGCAGCCCCGAGGTGGGTGAAAACATTCAGTACTTC

J: TRBJ2-1
size: once
D: NA
V: TRBV4-1
length: 15
CDR3: CASSTPGSLINEQFF
DNA: TGCGCCAGCAGCACCCCGGGAAGCCTAATTAATGAGCAGTTCTTC

J: TRBJ1-3
size: NA
D: TRBD1
V: TRBV7-2
length: 13
CDR3: CASSSDRGNTIYF
DNA: TGTGCCAGCAGCTCGGACAGGGGAAACACCATATATTTT

J: TRBJ1-4
size: NA
D: NA
V: TRBV2
length: 14
CDR3: CASSESRGREKLFF
DNA: TGTGCCAGCAGTGAAAGTAGGGGCAGGGAAAAACTGTTTTTT

J: TRBJ1-1
size: NA
D: TRBD1
V: TRBV7-8
length: 14
CDR3: CASSLFRGHTEAFF
DNA: TGTGCCAGCAGCTTGTTTAGGGGGCACACTGAAGCTTTCTTT

J: TRBJ2-5
size: NA
D: NA
V: TRBV3-1/TRBV3-2
length: 15
CDR3: CASSLRGVGGETQYF
DNA: TGTGCCAGCAGCCTAAGGGGAGTAGGAGGAGAGACCCAGTACTTC

J: TRBJ1-2
size: NA
D: NA
V: TRBV5-4
length: 16
CDR3: CASSLADTGYHYGYTF
DNA: TGTGCCAGCAGCTTGGCCGACACAGGGTATCATTATGGCTACACCTTC

J: TRBJ2-5
size: few
D: NA
V: TRBV5-1
length: 16
CDR3: CASSLSSAEPQETQYF
DNA: TGCGCCAGCAGCTTGAGCTCCGCGGAACCACAAGAGACCCAGTACTTC

J: TRBJ2-3
size: NA
D: TRBD2
V: TRBV3-1/TRBV3-2
length: 17
CDR3: CASSQSASGGAGDTQYF
DNA: TGTGCCAGCAGCCAAAGTGCTAGCGGGGGGGCCGGGGATACGCAGTATTTT

J: TRBJ2-7
size: NA
D: TRBD2
V: TRBV5-4
length: 14
CDR3: CASSQAGETYEQYF
DNA: TGTGCCAGCAGCCAAGCGGGGGAAACCTACGAGCAGTACTTC

J: TRBJ2-1
size: NA
D: NA
V: TRBV5-1
length: 14
CDR3: CASSLETGYNEQFF
DNA: TGCGCCAGCAGCTTAGAGACGGGCTACAATGAGCAGTTCTTC

J: TRBJ1-5
size: once
D: NA
V: TRBV30
length: 14
CDR3: CAWSVSYSNQPQHF
DNA: TGTGCCTGGAGTGTATCTTATAGCAATCAGCCCCAGCATTTT

J: TRBJ1-2
size: NA
D: NA
V: TRBV4-2
length: 14
CDR3: CASSQAGGVYGYTF
DNA: TGTGCCAGCAGCCAAGCGGGGGGTGTCTATGGCTACACCTTC

J: TRBJ2-7
size: NA
D: TRBD1
V: TRBV5-5
length: 16
CDR3: CASSLLLGTGSYEQYF
DNA: TGTGCCAGCAGCTTGTTATTGGGGACAGGGAGCTACGAGCAGTACTTC

J: TRBJ2-7
size: few
D: TRBD1
V: TRBV5-1
length: 14
CDR3: CASSLAGTAREQYF
DNA: TGCGCCAGCAGCTTGGCCGGGACAGCGCGCGAGCAGTACTTC

J: TRBJ1-2
size: NA
D: NA
V: TRBV10-3
length: 13
CDR3: CAISEMAGDGYTF
DNA: TGTGCCATCAGTGAGATGGCTGGAGATGGCTACACCTTC

J: TRBJ2-7
size: few
D: NA
V: TRBV11-2
length: 13
CDR3: CASSLVDGYEQYF
DNA: TGTGCCAGCAGCTTAGTGGACGGCTACGAGCAGTACTTC

J: TRBJ1-1
size: NA
D: NA
V: TRBV7-6
length: 12
CDR3: CASSPRCTEAFF
DNA: TGTGCCAGCAGCCCAAGGTGCACTGAAGCTTTCTTT

J: TRBJ1-1
size: NA
D: NA
V: TRBV6-5
length: 15
CDR3: CASSYDGTLNTEAFF
DNA: TGTGCCAGCAGTTACGACGGGACATTGAACACTGAAGCTTTCTTT

J: TRBJ2-1
size: NA
D: TRBD2
V: TRBV15
length: 17
CDR3: CATSRDLGLAEYNEQFF
DNA: TGTGCCACCAGCAGAGATCTAGGGCTAGCGGAATACAATGAGCAGTTCTTC

J: TRBJ1-2
size: NA
D: NA
V: TRBV15
length: 11
CDR3: CATRHNYGYTF
DNA: TGTGCCACCAGGCACAACTATGGCTACACCTTC

J: TRBJ2-7
size: NA
D: TRBD1
V: TRBV5-1
length: 13
CDR3: CASSVRQGDEQYF
DNA: TGCGCCAGCAGCGTCCGACAGGGTGACGAGCAGTACTTC

J: TRBJ2-3
size: NA
D: NA
V: TRBV6-5
length: 14
CDR3: CATSRRGSTDTQYF
DNA: TGTGCCACCTCAAGGAGGGGGAGCACAGATACGCAGTATTTT

J: TRBJ1-2
size: NA
D: NA
V: TRBV6-5
length: 12
CDR3: CASRLYNYGYTF
DNA: TGTGCCAGCAGGCTCTATAACTATGGCTACACCTTC

J: TRBJ1-1
size: NA
D: NA
V: TRBV5-1
length: 15
CDR3: CASSGGDAMNTEAFF
DNA: TGCGCCAGCAGCGGAGGGGACGCCATGAACACTGAAGCTTTCTTT

J: TRBJ2-5
size: NA
D: TRBD2
V: TRBV6-1
length: 16
CDR3: CASSEAGGSGGETQYF
DNA: TGTGCCAGCAGTGAAGCGGGAGGGAGCGGGGGAGAGACCCAGTACTTC

J: TRBJ1-1
size: NA
D: NA
V: TRBV5-1
length: 14
CDR3: CASSRDLQGFEAFF
DNA: TGCGCCAGCAGCCGCGATCTACAGGGATTTGAAGCTTTCTTT

J: TRBJ2-6
size: NA
D: NA
V: TRBV6-6
length: 15
CDR3: CASSQTGEGANVLTF
DNA: TGTGCCAGCAGTCAAACAGGAGAAGGGGCCAACGTCCTGACTTTC

J: TRBJ2-7
size: NA
D: TRBD1
V: TRBV5-1
length: 14
CDR3: CASSLRQGTYEQYF
DNA: TGCGCCAGCAGCCTTCGACAGGGGACCTACGAGCAGTACTTC

J: TRBJ1-3
size: NA
D: NA
V: TRBV18
length: 16
CDR3: CASSREGPGSGNTIYF
DNA: TGTGCCAGCTCACGGGAGGGACCGGGATCCGGAAACACCATATATTTT

J: TRBJ1-5
size: NA
D: TRBD1
V: TRBV2
length: 15
CDR3: CASSFQGVGNQPQHF
DNA: TGTGCCAGCAGTTTTCAGGGGGTTGGAAATCAGCCCCAGCATTTT

J: TRBJ1-2
size: once
D: NA
V: TRBV7-9
length: 13
CDR3: CASSIINNYGYTF
DNA: TGTGCCAGCAGCATAATTAATAACTATGGCTACACCTTC

J: TRBJ1-1
size: NA
D: NA
V: TRBV11-2
length: 13
CDR3: CASSLSRGTEAFF
DNA: TGTGCCAGCAGCCTCTCCAGGGGCACTGAAGCTTTCTTT

J: TRBJ1-2
size: NA
D: NA
V: TRBV7-9
length: 12
CDR3: CASSWGSYGYTF
DNA: TGTGCCAGCAGCTGGGGTAGCTATGGCTACACCTTC

J: TRBJ2-1
size: NA
D: TRBD1
V: TRBV6-5
length: 13
CDR3: CATGQLSYNEQFF
DNA: TGTGCCACGGGACAGCTCTCCTACAATGAGCAGTTCTTC

J: TRBJ2-1
size: once
D: NA
V: TRBV12-3/TRBV12-4
length: 13
CDR3: CASTPGPRHEQFF
DNA: TGTGCCAGCACTCCGGGACCCCGTCATGAGCAGTTCTTC

J: TRBJ1-1
size: NA
D: NA
V: TRBV5-6
length: 16
CDR3: CASSPPGGDVNTEAFF
DNA: TGTGCCAGCAGTCCCCCGGGGGGGGACGTGAACACTGAAGCTTTCTTT

J: TRBJ1-2
size: once
D: NA
V: TRBV19
length: 11
CDR3: CASGRVDGYTF
DNA: TGTGCCAGTGGCCGGGTCGATGGCTACACCTTC

J: TRBJ1-3
size: NA
D: NA
V: TRBV6-5
length: 15
CDR3: CASMQDGLSGNTIYF
DNA: TGTGCCAGCATGCAGGACGGCCTGTCTGGAAACACCATATATTTT

J: TRBJ1-4
size: NA
D: NA
V: TRBV4-2
length: 11
CDR3: CASSQSEKLFF
DNA: TGTGCCAGCAGCCAGAGTGAAAAACTGTTTTTT

J: TRBJ1-3
size: NA
D: NA
V: TRBV5-5
length: 14
CDR3: CASSLMISGNTIYF
DNA: TGTGCCAGCAGCTTGATGATCTCTGGAAACACCATATATTTT

J: TRBJ2-1
size: once
D: NA
V: TRBV5-1
length: 14
CDR3: CASSSIGQYNEQFF
DNA: TGCGCCAGCAGCTCTATCGGACAGTACAATGAGCAGTTCTTC

J: TRBJ1-6
size: NA
D: NA
V: TRBV12-3/TRBV12-4
length: 13
CDR3: CASSLLGDSPLHF
DNA: TGTGCCAGCAGTTTATTGGGAGATTCACCCCTCCACTTT